These T cell receptor beta chains were read from a single sample in a study of shared clonotypes between healthy human individuals. Profiled with immunoSEQ multiplex PCR; TCRdb holds only in-frame clones, not every one. The data contain approximately 2.5 million clones, more than 90% of them singletons. Sequencing was performed on naive CD4+ T cells sorted from blood. These receptors came from a man aged 18 to 30 in good health. The CDR3 runs from the conserved cysteine through the conserved F or W. D genes are given only for firm matches. The listing skips clone size in some rows; elsewhere it reads once, few, many or a size class.

NA | TRBJ1-2 | NA | TRBV29-1 | TGCAGCGTGAGTCTCGGCCGACAGCGGGAGGGGTATGGCTACACCTTC | CSVSLGRQREGYGYTF
NA | TRBJ2-5 | NA | TRBV29-1 | TGCAGCGTTGCGCCCGACACCCAAGAGACCCAGTACTTC | CSVAPDTQETQYF
NA | TRBJ1-4 | NA | TRBV6-1 | TGTGCCAGCAGTGAAGCCAAAATGCCGAATGAAAAACTGTTTTTT | CASSEAKMPNEKLFF
NA | TRBJ2-1 | TRBD2 | TRBV11-2 | TGTGCCAGCAGCTTGGGGGGACTAGCGGACAATGAGCAGTTCTTC | CASSLGGLADNEQFF
NA | TRBJ2-1 | TRBD2 | TRBV30 | TGTGCCTGGAGTGTCTGGCGGGCTAGCGGGGGGGTCTACAATGAGCAGTTCTTC | CAWSVWRASGGVYNEQFF
NA | TRBJ1-1 | NA | TRBV5-4 | TGCGCCAGCAATTGCGGGGACCGGGCTTTTAGCACTGAAGCTTTCTTT | CASNCGDRAFSTEAFF
NA | TRBJ2-1 | NA | TRBV20-1 | TGCAGTGCTAGTTTCGCTGAGCAGTTCTTC | CSASFAEQFF
NA | TRBJ1-1 | NA | TRBV6-5 | TGTGCCAGCAGTTACTCGGGGAATTCTGAAGCTTTCTTT | CASSYSGNSEAFF
NA | TRBJ2-2 | NA | TRBV29-1 | TGCAGCGTTGATCAGGGGACCGGGGAGCTGTTTTTT | CSVDQGTGELFF
NA | TRBJ2-7 | NA | TRBV11-2 | TGTGCCAGCAGCTTACAGGGTCCCACATCCGAGCAGTACTTC | CASSLQGPTSEQYF
NA | TRBJ1-5 | NA | TRBV7-2 | TGTGCCAGCAGCTTAGCTACAGGTAGCAATCAGCCCCAGCATTTT | CASSLATGSNQPQHF
NA | TRBJ2-3 | TRBD1 | TRBV6-1 | TGTGCCAGCAGTCTCCAGGGGGCGGCAGATACGCAGTATTTT | CASSLQGAADTQYF
NA | TRBJ1-1 | TRBD1 | TRBV10-3 | TGTGCCATCAGATGGACAGGGGGAACTGAAGCTTTCTTT | CAIRWTGGTEAFF
NA | TRBJ2-5 | NA | TRBV5-6 | TGTGCCAGCAGCTTGGAGGGAGGTGAGACCCAGTACTTC | CASSLEGGETQYF
NA | TRBJ2-4 | NA | TRBV7-9 | TGTGCCAGCAGCTTAGGGAAGACGGGGTCTCTGGCCAAAAACATTCAGTACTTC | CASSLGKTGSLAKNIQYF
NA | TRBJ1-1 | TRBD1 | TRBV5-1 | TGCGCCAGCAGCTTGTCCCGGACAGGCCCAAGCATGAACACTGAAGCTTTCTTT | CASSLSRTGPSMNTEAFF
NA | TRBJ1-2 | TRBD1 | TRBV28 | TGTGCCAGCAGCCTTCAGACAGGGGGTGGGTATGGCTACACCTTC | CASSLQTGGGYGYTF
once | TRBJ2-7 | TRBD1 | TRBV6-5 | TGTGCCAGCAGACCAGGGGGATTCGCCTACGAGCAGTACTTC | CASRPGGFAYEQYF
NA | TRBJ2-3 | TRBD2 | TRBV5-1 | TGCGCCAGCAGCTTGGTTAGCGGGCTCCTCACAGATACGCAGTATTTT | CASSLVSGLLTDTQYF
NA | TRBJ1-6 | NA | TRBV5-4 | TGTGCCAGCAGCTTGGACAGGGCGGGGAATTCACCCCTCCACTTT | CASSLDRAGNSPLHF
NA | TRBJ1-5 | NA | TRBV5-4 | TGTGCCAGCAGCTGGGGCGGGGCGCAGGCCAATCAGCCCCAGCATTTT | CASSWGGAQANQPQHF
NA | TRBJ2-7 | NA | TRBV5-4 | TGTGCCAGCAGCTTAGTGTTCGACATCACGGCGGGCGAGCAGTACTTC | CASSLVFDITAGEQYF
NA | TRBJ2-7 | NA | TRBV4-1 | TGCGCCAGCAGCCAAGATTCGACGGGGCCCATCGACGAGCAGTACTTC | CASSQDSTGPIDEQYF
NA | TRBJ2-5 | NA | TRBV10-3 | TGTGCCATCAGCGGACAGACGGGAGAGACCCAGTACTTC | CAISGQTGETQYF
NA | TRBJ2-7 | NA | TRBV7-9 | TGTGCCAGCAGCTTAGCCGGAACAGGGTTGCGGGAGCAGTACTTC | CASSLAGTGLREQYF
once | TRBJ2-7 | TRBD1 | TRBV28 | TGTGCCAGTACCCCGGGACAGGGCTACGAGCAGTACTTC | CASTPGQGYEQYF
once | TRBJ2-7 | NA | TRBV6-1 | TGTGCCAGCCGCCCAAGGGGGACGCCTAGCTACGAGCAGTACTTC | CASRPRGTPSYEQYF
NA | TRBJ2-7 | TRBD2 | TRBV23-1 | TGCGCCAGCAGTCGCTGGACTAGCGGGCCCTACGAGCAGTACTTC | CASSRWTSGPYEQYF
once | TRBJ2-1 | TRBD2 | TRBV25-1 | TGTGCCAGCAGCCTAGCGGGGAACTACAATGAGCAGTTCTTC | CASSLAGNYNEQFF
NA | TRBJ1-1 | NA | TRBV27 | TGTGCCAGCAGTTTGGTCAGGCAAGGGAACACTGAAGCTTTCTTT | CASSLVRQGNTEAFF
once | TRBJ1-5 | TRBD1 | TRBV5-8 | TGTGCCAGCAGCTCGATACAGGGGCCGTATCAGCCCCAGCATTTT | CASSSIQGPYQPQHF
once | TRBJ2-2 | NA | TRBV4-1 | TGCGCCAGCAGCCAAGAGCTAGCCAGGGTAGATACCGGGGAGCTGTTTTTT | CASSQELARVDTGELFF
NA | TRBJ1-1 | NA | TRBV4-1 | TGCGCCAGCAGCCAAGTTCCGCGGAACACTGAAGCTTTCTTT | CASSQVPRNTEAFF
NA | TRBJ2-1 | NA | TRBV6-6 | TGTGCCAGCAGTCCTTCTCAGCGATGGGACAATGAGCAGTTCTTC | CASSPSQRWDNEQFF
NA | TRBJ1-3 | NA | TRBV6-1 | TGTGCCAGCATGCGGGACTCTGGAAACACCATATATTTT | CASMRDSGNTIYF
NA | TRBJ1-1 | NA | TRBV30 | TGTGCCTGGAGTGTAAGAGGGAGGTGGCCTGAAGCTTTCTTT | CAWSVRGRWPEAFF
NA | TRBJ2-1 | TRBD2 | TRBV5-1 | TGCGCCAGCAGCTTGGGACTAGCGGACCGAAATGAGCAGTTCTTC | CASSLGLADRNEQFF
NA | TRBJ1-5 | TRBD1 | TRBV28 | TGTGCCAGCAGCCGACCCCAGGGGGCGAATCAGCCCCAGCATTTT | CASSRPQGANQPQHF
once | TRBJ2-7 | TRBD1 | TRBV9 | TGTGCCAGCAGCCCCGTGACAGGGAGTAAGGACGAGCAGTACTTC | CASSPVTGSKDEQYF
few | TRBJ1-1 | NA | TRBV19 | TGTGCCAGTATCTCTCAAGAACTGAGGACTGAAGCTTTCTTT | CASISQELRTEAFF
NA | TRBJ1-6 | NA | TRBV27 | TGTGCCAGCAGCTACAGCTCCTATAATTCACCCCTCCACTTT | CASSYSSYNSPLHF
NA | TRBJ1-2 | NA | TRBV18 | TGTGCCAGCTCACCAGTGGGGGACTATGGCTACACCTTC | CASSPVGDYGYTF
NA | TRBJ2-6 | NA | TRBV19 | TGTGCCAGTAGTGTTGATTATTGGGGGCGCGGGGCCAACGTCCTGACTTTC | CASSVDYWGRGANVLTF
NA | TRBJ1-2 | NA | TRBV7-2 | TGTGCCAGCAGCTTAGACAGTCCCGCCGGCTACACCTTC | CASSLDSPAGYTF
NA | TRBJ2-1 | TRBD2 | TRBV19 | TGTGCCAGTGGACTAGCGGGAAGAGGCAATGAGCAGTTCTTC | CASGLAGRGNEQFF
NA | TRBJ2-7 | NA | TRBV2 | TGTGCCAGCAGTGAAGCAAAGGGGAGTACGTACTTC | CASSEAKGSTYF
NA | TRBJ1-2 | NA | TRBV19 | TGTGCCAGTAGTACTACAGGGAAGGGAGTTGGCTACACCTTC | CASSTTGKGVGYTF
NA | TRBJ1-5 | TRBD1 | TRBV6-5 | TGTGCCAGCAAACAGACAGGGAGTGGGCCCCAGCATTTT | CASKQTGSGPQHF
NA | TRBJ1-1 | NA | TRBV6-1 | TGTGCCAGCAGTGAAGAAGGTGGGGCCACTGAAGCTTTCTTT | CASSEEGGATEAFF
once | TRBJ1-2 | NA | TRBV27 | TGTGCCAGCAGGACCCATCAGGGACCCCTCTATGGCTACACCTTC | CASRTHQGPLYGYTF
NA | TRBJ1-1 | TRBD1 | TRBV28 | TGTGCCAGCACCGGGACAGGACACACTGAAGCTTTCTTT | CASTGTGHTEAFF
NA | TRBJ2-1 | TRBD2 | TRBV5-1 | TGCGCCAGCAGCTTGGAGCGGGGGTTATACAATGAGCAGTTCTTC | CASSLERGLYNEQFF
NA | TRBJ2-2 | NA | TRBV2 | TGTGCCAGCAGGAGGACAGATAACACCGGGGAGCTGTTTTTT | CASRRTDNTGELFF